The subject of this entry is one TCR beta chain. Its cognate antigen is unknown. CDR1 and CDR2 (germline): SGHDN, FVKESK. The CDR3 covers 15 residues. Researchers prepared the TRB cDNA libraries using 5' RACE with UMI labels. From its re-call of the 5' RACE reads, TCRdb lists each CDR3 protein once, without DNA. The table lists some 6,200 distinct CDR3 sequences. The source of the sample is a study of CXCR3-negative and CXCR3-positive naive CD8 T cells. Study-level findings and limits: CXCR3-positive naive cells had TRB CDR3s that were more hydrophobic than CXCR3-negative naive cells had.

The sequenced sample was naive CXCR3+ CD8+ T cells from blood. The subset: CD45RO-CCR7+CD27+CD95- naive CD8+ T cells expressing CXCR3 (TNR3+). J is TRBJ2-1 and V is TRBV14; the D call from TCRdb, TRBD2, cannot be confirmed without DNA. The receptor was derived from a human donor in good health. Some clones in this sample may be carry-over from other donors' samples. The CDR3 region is CASSGSSGRYNEQFF.